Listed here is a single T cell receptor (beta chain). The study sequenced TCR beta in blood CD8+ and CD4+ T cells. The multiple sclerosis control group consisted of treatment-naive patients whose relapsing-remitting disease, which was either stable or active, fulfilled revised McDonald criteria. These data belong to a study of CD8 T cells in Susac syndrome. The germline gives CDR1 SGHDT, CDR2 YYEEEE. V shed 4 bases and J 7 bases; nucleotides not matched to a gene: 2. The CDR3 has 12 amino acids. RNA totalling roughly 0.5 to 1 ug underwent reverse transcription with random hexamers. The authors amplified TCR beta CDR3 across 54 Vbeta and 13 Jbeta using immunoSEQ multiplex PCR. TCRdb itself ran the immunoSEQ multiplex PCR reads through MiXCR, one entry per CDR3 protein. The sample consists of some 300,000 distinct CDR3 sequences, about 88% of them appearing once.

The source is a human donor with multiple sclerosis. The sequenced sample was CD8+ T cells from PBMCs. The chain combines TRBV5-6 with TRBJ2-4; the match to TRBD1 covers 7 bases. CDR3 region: CASSLGQNIQYF. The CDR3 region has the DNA TGTGCCAGCAGCCTGGGACAGAACATTCAGTACTTC.